The rows below give T cell receptor beta chains drawn from one sample of a study of cytomegalovirus exposure and HLA in healthy donors. Here immunoSEQ multiplex PCR was the method, and the copy in TCRdb shows in-frame clones only, minus some. This sample has 100,000 to 150,000 clones, with about three quarters found just once. The specimen was PBMCs. The receptors here all came from a woman aged 35 to 49 in good health and CMV-seronegative. Both conserved end residues are trimmed from each CDR3. D genes are given only for firm matches.

cdr3_length j_call v_call d_call cdr3_aa
12 TRBJ2-7 TRBV28 TRBD2 ASSLSASGRVQY
17 TRBJ1-6 TRBV27 TRBD1 ASSHRDRFTSSYNSPLH
13 TRBJ1-3 TRBV6-6 - ASSPRDISGNTIY
13 TRBJ2-7 TRBV6-1 - ASSGGAGTSYEQY
11 TRBJ1-1 TRBV27 - ASSFRENTEAF
11 TRBJ2-2 TRBV19 - ASSMGVSGELF
11 TRBJ2-5 TRBV9 - ASSVGLQETQY
15 TRBJ2-3 TRBV15 TRBD2 ATSRFLAGGLADTQY
14 TRBJ2-5 TRBV6-6 TRBD2 ASSHGGRGRVETQY
13 TRBJ2-4 TRBV11-2 - ASSSVRGLANIQY
14 TRBJ2-1 TRBV6-6 TRBD1 ASSYPRTGSHNEQF